This record concerns one TCR beta chain sequence. A junction boundary mismatches the germline segment, possibly from a read error. TCRbeta libraries were built with three rounds of nested PCR, modified from ARM-PCR. TCRdb processed the multiplex PCR reads anew with MiXCR; each CDR3 protein has one entry. The profile shows tens of thousands of distinct CDR3 sequences, around two thirds of them singletons. The CDR3 is 15 amino acids. Germline values: CDR1 SGHNT, CDR2 YENEEA. The data were taken from a study of tumor and adjacent non-tumor tissue in lung cancer. Study background: Histology: around twelve adenocarcinoma, 2 squamous cell carcinoma, 1 small cell lung cancer. The patients, 10 to 11 men and 4 to 6 women, were about 30 to 76 with stage I to III disease.

RNA was extracted from bulk tissue without any cell sorting. The normal lung tissue was taken more than 3 cm from the tumor edge. The chain joins TRBV11-3 to TRBJ1-6, with D uncertain. The sequence was collected from an older woman with non-small cell lung cancer. Sequencing used distant non-tumor lung tissue. The chain's CDR3 is CASGLEDGYNSPLHF. The CDR3 DNA reads TGTGCCAGCGGCTTGGAGGACGGATATAATTCACCCCTCCACTTT.